This entry lists 16 T cell receptor beta chains sequenced from one sample in a study of T cells in Graves' hyperthyroidism and ophthalmopathy. The investigators amplified TCR beta CDR3 regions from RNA transcripts. The TCR CDR3 first-round RT-PCR relied on the HTBI primer set. TCRdb independently ran MiXCR on the multiplex PCR reads; one entry per CDR3 protein. The data hold 300,000 to 450,000 distinct CDR3 sequences, with 13% observed a single time. Sequencing used blood. The receptor set was obtained from a man aged 25 to 40 with Graves' hyperthyroidism that later progressed to Graves' ophthalmopathy.

At least ten counts were recorded for this clonotype. The genes are TRBV7-2 and TRBJ2-3, with a tentative D call TRBD2 (6 bases). V lost 4 bases and J 3 bases, leaving 11 bases between the germline ends. The CDR3 covers 14 residues. The germline V gene encodes CDR1 SGHTA and CDR2 FQGNSA. The CDR3 protein is CASSYSRGTDTQYF. In nucleotides, the CDR3 is TGTGCCAGCAGCTACTCGCGGGGTACAGATACGCAGTATTTT.

The chain combines TRBV10-3 with TRBJ1-4; TRBD1 might be the D (5 bases). Germline V gene sequence: CDR1 ENHRY, CDR2 SYGVKD. The V end was cut by 4 bases, the J end by 7 bases, with 7 bases between. This CDR3 contains 12 residues. CDR3 amino acids: CAISVGGEKLFF. CDR3 nucleotides: TGTGCCATCAGTGTCGGGGGTGAAAAACTGTTTTTT.

V is TRBV12-3 or TRBV12-4 and J is TRBJ1-1; tentatively, D is TRBD1 (5 bases). V was trimmed by 1 base and J by 3 bases, leaving 18 bases between them. This CDR3 spans 17 amino acids. CDR3 nucleotides: TGTGCCAGCAGTTTAGTAAGCGGGGGGGTGCCGTACACTGAAGCTTTCTTT. Protein: CASSLVSGGVPYTEAFF.

This clonotype was detected ten times or more. The CDR3 bases are TGTGCCAGCAACGTAAGACAGGGGTCCCACGAGCAGTACTTC. Translation gives CASNVRQGSHEQYF. This chain links TRBV2 with TRBJ2-7, with 8 bases fitting TRBD1. The CDR3 runs 14 residues. V lost 7 bases, J lost 5 bases, and 10 bases stayed unmatched. Germline-derived CDR1 and CDR2 are SNHLY and FYNNEI.

The chain carries TRBV30 and TRBJ2-7, with 8 bases lining up with TRBD1. V gave up 3 bases and J gave up 7 bases; unmatched junction bases: 8. Germline-derived CDR1 and CDR2 are GTSNPN and SVGIG (reference sequence). The CDR3 contains 13 residues. In DNA form, the CDR3 reads TGTGCCTGGAGCGTGGGGACAGGCCTAGAGCAGTACTTC. Translating it yields CAWSVGTGLEQYF.

The chain joins TRBV6-1 to TRBJ1-5; 10 nucleotides agree with TRBD1. The germline gives CDR1 MNHNS, CDR2 SASEGT. Trimming cost V 4 bases and J 3 bases; bases outside gene matches: 0. The CDR3 runs to 14 residues. This CDR3 is CASSGQGANQPQHF. The CDR3 DNA reads TGTGCCAGCAGTGGACAGGGGGCCAATCAGCCCCAGCATTTT.

This clonotype was seen a few times. The chain joins TRBV12-3 or TRBV12-4 to TRBJ1-5; TRBD1 matches 11 bases. The CDR3 spans 15 residues. Trimming at V came to 6 bases and at J to 6 bases, leaving 7 bases not matched to a gene. The CDR3 DNA is TGTGCCAGCAGAAGGGGGACAGGGGGAATTCAGCCCCAGCATTTT. Protein sequence: CASRRGTGGIQPQHF.

This clonotype was counted many times. The chain joins TRBV27 to TRBJ2-3; 7 positions match TRBD1. This CDR3 has 15 residues. The J segment lost 1 base and the V segment lost 3 bases, leaving 4 bases of the junction unmatched. Germline V gene sequence: CDR1 MNHEY, CDR2 SMNVEV (reference sequence). The CDR3 region has the DNA TGTGCCAGCAGTTTGGCAGACAGGGGCACAGATACGCAGTATTTT. Translated: CASSLADRGTDTQYF.

This clonotype was recorded a few times. V gene TRBV5-6 combines with J gene TRBJ1-6; possibly TRBD1 for D (5 bases). The V and J ends lost 4 bases and 7 bases respectively, with 15 bases between them. Germline V gene data show CDR1 as SGHDT and CDR2 as YYEEEE. The CDR3 is 15 amino acids. The CDR3 protein is CASSPLKGSNSPLHF. In nucleotides, the CDR3 is TGTGCCAGCAGCCCGCTTAAGGGGTCAAATTCACCCCTCCACTTT.

The sample holds a few counts of this clonotype. The chain combines TRBV5-1 with TRBJ2-5; 10 nucleotides line up with TRBD1. V lost 4 bases, J lost 4 bases, and 4 bases stayed unmatched. Germline values: CDR1 SGHRS, CDR2 YFSETQ. The CDR3 is made up of 14 amino acids. CDR3 nucleotides: TGCGCCAGCAGCGAGACAGGGGGCGTAGAGACCCAGTACTTC. Protein: CASSETGGVETQYF.

This clonotype was counted only a few times. The chain links TRBV7-2 to TRBJ2-3; a possible D gene is TRBD2 (7 bases). This CDR3 has 16 amino acids. V dropped 3 bases and J dropped 0 bases, with 13 bases sitting between them. Germline V gene lookup returns CDR1 SGHTA and CDR2 FQGNSA. The CDR3 is CASSFGGGGSTDTQYF. CDR3 nucleotide sequence: TGTGCCAGCAGCTTCGGGGGCGGGGGAAGCACAGATACGCAGTATTTT.

This clonotype has at least ten counts. In nucleotides, the CDR3 is TGCAGTGCTAGGAAGACAGGGGGCTCCTACAATGAGCAGTTCTTC. Translating it yields CSARKTGGSYNEQFF. The chain has TRBV20-1 and TRBJ2-1, with TRBD1 matching over 9 bases. The germline V gene has CDR1 DFQATT and CDR2 SNEGSKA (reference sequence). The trim removed 3 bases at V and 0 bases at J, leaving 3 bases unmatched. The CDR3 is 15 residues long.

This clonotype was detected a few times. V is TRBV12-3 or TRBV12-4 and J is TRBJ1-1, with D tentatively TRBD1 (5 bases). V shed 6 bases and J shed 1 base, with 12 bases lying between them. The CDR3 is made up of 14 amino acids. This CDR3 reads CASRPQVPNTEAFF. The CDR3 bases are TGTGCCAGCAGGCCACAGGTCCCGAACACTGAAGCTTTCTTT.

This clonotype showed up many times. The V and J genes are TRBV12-3 or TRBV12-4 and TRBJ1-2; no firm D call. The CDR3 is 13 residues long. The V gene lost 3 bases and the J gene lost 4 bases, with 9 bases spanning the gap. The CDR3 nucleotides read TGTGCCAGCAGTTTCTCCCCTGGCTATGGCTACACCTTC. It yields the protein CASSFSPGYGYTF.

In this sample, this clonotype turned up a few times. The chain couples TRBV3-1 to TRBJ1-2; 9 bases fit TRBD1. The CDR3 sequence is 18 residues long. With 0 bases clipped from V and 1 base from J, the junction kept 9 bases outside the gene matches. From germline, CDR1 is LGHDT and CDR2 YNNKEL (reference sequence). CDR3 sequence (DNA): TGTGCCAGCAGCCAAGAGGTCTGGGGACAGGGAGGTAACTATGGCTACACCTTC. Amino acids: CASSQEVWGQGGNYGYTF.

Remarks on this clonotype: At one end, the junction sequence differs from germline, possibly due to a read error. The J gene is TRBJ2-2, the V gene TRBV7-7; D unclear. The CDR3 extends over 13 amino acids. Per the germline V gene, CDR1 is SSHAT and CDR2 is FNYEAQ (reference sequence). The CDR3 is CASSLDFDGELFF. The DNA of the CDR3 is TGTGCTAGCAGCTTAGACTTCGACGGGGAGCTGTTTTTT.